The following is a TCR beta chain sequence with its context. This CDR3 region has 16 residues. Looked up from germline, CDR1 is LNHDA and CDR2 is SQIVND (reference sequence). With V trimmed by 2 bases and J by 4 bases, 9 bases remained unmatched. These data are taken from a study of blood T cell repertoires in COVID-19. Study-wide context: COVID-19 samples, acute and convalescent, were from the United States, Italy and Spain. In each case, the material was cDNA or gDNA derived from T cells, B-cell-depleted T cells, or PBMCs.

Authors' methods: Nucleated cell number was recorded as an estimate derived from reference gene primer amplification. Measured with immunoSEQ multiplex PCR; TCRdb has only the in-frame clones, and not every one. V and J calls and clone size are as listed in that table; D and trimming were resolved from the DNA. The sample consists of about 35,000 clones, around four fifths of them appearing once. The chain carries TRBV19 and TRBJ1-2; 8 bases fit TRBD1. Source material: peripheral blood. This TCR was sampled from a middle-aged man with acute or convalescent COVID-19. DNA of the CDR3: TGTGCCAGTAGTATAAGTGGTCAGGGGGCGCCCTATGGCTACACCTTC. It translates to CASSISGQGAPYGYTF.